This entry features one T cell receptor (beta chain) sequence. This beta chain is an unintended read in a library built for alpha chains; its size means little. The data derive from a study of glioma-infiltrating T cells. V shed 5 bases and J shed 4 bases, with 5 bases lying between them. There are 11 residues in the CDR3. CDR1 is MNHEY and CDR2 is SVGEGT in the germline V gene. The iRepertoire nested amplicon-rescue multiplex PCR amplified TCR alpha and beta CDR3s from RNA. TCRdb re-analysed the multiplex PCR reads in MiXCR, keeping a single row per CDR3 protein. In the table there are over 950 distinct CDR3 sequences, about 32% of which are singletons.

Sequenced sample: glioma tissue, nonneoplastic brain tissue, or PBMCs (not recorded which). This sequence joins TRBV6-2 or TRBV6-3 and TRBJ2-5; D unresolved. This receptor was identified in a human donor with low-grade glioma or glioblastoma, undergoing nonglioma brain surgery, or in good health (not recorded which). The CDR3 region has the DNA TGTGCCAGCAGTCAAGGAGAGACCCAGTACTTC. The encoded protein is CASSQGETQYF.